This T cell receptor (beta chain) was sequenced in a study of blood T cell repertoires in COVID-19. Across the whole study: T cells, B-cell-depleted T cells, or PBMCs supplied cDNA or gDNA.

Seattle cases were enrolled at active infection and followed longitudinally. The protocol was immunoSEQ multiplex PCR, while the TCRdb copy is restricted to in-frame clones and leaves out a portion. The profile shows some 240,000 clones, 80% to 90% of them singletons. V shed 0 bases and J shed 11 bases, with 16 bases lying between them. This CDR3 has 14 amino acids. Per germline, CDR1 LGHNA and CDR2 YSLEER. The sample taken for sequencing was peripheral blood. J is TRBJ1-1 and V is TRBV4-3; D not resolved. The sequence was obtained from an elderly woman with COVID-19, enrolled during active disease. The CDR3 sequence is CASSQDRVRGVAFF. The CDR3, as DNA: TGCGCCAGCAGCCAAGATCGGGTAAGAGGAGTGGCTTTCTTT.